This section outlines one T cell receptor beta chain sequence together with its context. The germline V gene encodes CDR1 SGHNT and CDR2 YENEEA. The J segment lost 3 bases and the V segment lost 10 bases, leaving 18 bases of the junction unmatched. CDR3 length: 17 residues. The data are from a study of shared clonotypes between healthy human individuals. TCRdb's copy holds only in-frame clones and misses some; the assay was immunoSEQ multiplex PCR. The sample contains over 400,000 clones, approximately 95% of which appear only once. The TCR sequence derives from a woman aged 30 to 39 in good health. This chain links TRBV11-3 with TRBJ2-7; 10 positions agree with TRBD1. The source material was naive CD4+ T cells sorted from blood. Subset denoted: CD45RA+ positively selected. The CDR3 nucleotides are TGTGCCAAGTTATTGATGGGGACCCGGGACAGGGGCTACGAGCAGTACTTC. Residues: CAKLLMGTRDRGYEQYF.